The 23 T cell receptor beta chains reported below all come from one sample, sequenced in a study of CD8 T cells in Susac syndrome. Random hexamers were used to reverse transcribe an amount of roughly 0.5 to 1 ug RNA. Each CDR3 protein gets one entry after TCRdb re-called the immunoSEQ multiplex PCR reads with MiXCR. In the table there are tens of thousands of distinct CDR3 sequences, about 95% of which are singletons. What was sequenced was CD8+ T cells from PBMCs. The receptors were sampled from a human donor with multiple sclerosis.

The chain employs TRBV19 and TRBJ1-1; D is undetermined. There are 13 residues in the CDR3. CDR1 and CDR2 from the germline V gene are LNHDA and SQIVND (reference sequence). The ends were cut back, 5 bases at V and 8 bases at J, with 15 bases in the middle. In nucleotides, the CDR3 is TGTGCCAGTAGTCTGGCAGTTTCTATAGAAGCTTTCTTT. Translating gives CASSLAVSIEAFF.

This chain links TRBV27 with TRBJ2-7; D is ambiguous. Between the trimmed V and J ends, which lost 4 bases and 6 bases, there was a span of 10 bases. The CDR3 is 12 residues long. Germline CDR1 MNHEY, CDR2 SMNVEV (reference sequence). The CDR3 DNA follows: TGTGCCAGCAGTTCGGGCTTAAGCGAGCAGTACTTC. Translated, it gives CASSSGLSEQYF.

This clonotype has just a few counts. The CDR3 DNA reads TGTGCCAGCAGTTTGGGACAGCCCTACGAGCAGTACTTC. The encoded protein is CASSLGQPYEQYF. The chain joins TRBV12-3 or TRBV12-4 to TRBJ2-7; TRBD1 matches at 7 bases. With 3 bases clipped from V and 2 bases from J, the junction kept 1 base outside the gene matches. There are 13 residues in the CDR3.

This CDR3 reads CASSPELETQYF. The CDR3, as DNA: TGTGCCAGCAGCCCGGAATTAGAGACCCAGTACTTC. V and J are TRBV7-9 and TRBJ2-5; D is unresolved. The CDR3 loop spans 12 amino acids. The V end was cut by 5 bases, the J end by 4 bases, with 8 bases between. From germline, CDR1 is SEHNR and CDR2 FQNEAQ (reference sequence).

This clonotype is a singleton in its sample. V gene TRBV4-2 combines with J gene TRBJ1-2, with TRBD1 matching over 7 bases. This CDR3 spans 13 amino acids. V was clipped by 3 bases and J by 8 bases; unmatched bases: 6. CDR1 is LGHNA and CDR2 is YNFKEQ in the germline V gene. This chain's CDR3 is CASSQKGARGYTF. CDR3 DNA: TGTGCCAGCAGCCAGAAGGGGGCTAGGGGCTACACCTTC.

The chain carries TRBV30 and TRBJ2-7, with D tentatively TRBD1 or TRBD2 (5 bases each). The ends were cut back, 7 bases at V and 4 bases at J, with 14 bases in the middle. Germline CDR1 and CDR2: GTSNPN and SVGIG (reference sequence). The CDR3 is made up of 12 amino acids. The CDR3 here is CAYDVGGYEQYF. The CDR3 DNA reads as TGTGCCTACGATGTTGGGGGTTACGAGCAGTACTTC. Looking up the rest from reference TRBV30 and TRBJ2-7 gives the full variable domain: SQTIHQWPATLVQPVGSPLSLECTVEGTSNPNLYWYRQAAGRGLQLLFYSVGIGQISSEVPQNLSASRPQDRQFILSSKKLLLSDSGFYLCAYDVGGYEQYFGPGTRLTVT.

The CDR3 spells CASSYSWEGLGEQYF. Here the CDR3 DNA reads TGTGCCAGCAGTTACTCGTGGGAGGGCCTGGGTGAGCAGTACTTC. V gene TRBV6-6 combines with J gene TRBJ2-7; TRBD2 agrees at 7 bases. Per germline, CDR1 MNHNY and CDR2 SVGAGI (reference sequence). The V gene end was trimmed by 0 bases and the J gene end by 7 bases; junction bases not matched to a gene: 9. The CDR3 spans 15 residues.

This rearrangement joins TRBV2 to TRBJ1-2; 9 nucleotides agree with TRBD1. This CDR3 is 16 amino acids long. V dropped 4 bases and J dropped 6; count of bases not matched to a gene: 12. The germline V gene has CDR1 SNHLY and CDR2 FYNNEI. The CDR3 loop is CASSGGQGMIGDGYTF. CDR3 bases: TGTGCCAGCAGTGGGGGACAGGGTATGATTGGGGATGGCTACACCTTC. Variable domain in full (rest from reference TRBV2 and TRBJ1-2): EPEVTQTPSHQVTQMGQEVILRCVPISNHLYFYWYRQILGQKVEFLVSFYNNEISEKSEIFDDQFSVERPDGSNFTLKIRSTKLEDSAMYFCASSGGQGMIGDGYTFGSGTRLTVV.

The J gene is TRBJ2-1, the V gene TRBV5-1; 9 bases agree with TRBD2. Germline trimming cut 0 bases from V and 7 bases from J; bases unmatched to any gene: 5. This CDR3 region has 15 residues. Germline CDR1 SGHRS, CDR2 YFSETQ. This chain's CDR3 is CASSLGLADGNEQFF. The CDR3 DNA is TGCGCCAGCAGCTTGGGACTAGCGGATGGGAATGAGCAGTTCTTC.

The chain recombines TRBV5-1 with TRBJ1-1; 7 nucleotides match TRBD1. The length of the CDR3 is 14 residues. J lost 1 base, V lost 3 bases, and 3 bases had no gene match. Germline V gene sequence: CDR1 SGHRS, CDR2 YFSETQ. The CDR3 sequence is CASSWTGENTEAFF. The CDR3 DNA follows: TGCGCCAGCAGCTGGACAGGAGAGAACACTGAAGCTTTCTTT.

CDR3 in amino acids: CASTFRTGNSNQPQHF. CDR3 nucleotide sequence: TGTGCCAGCACCTTCCGGACAGGGAATAGCAATCAGCCCCAGCATTTT. This rearrangement joins TRBV6-2 or TRBV6-3 to TRBJ1-5; 8 bases fit TRBD1. Trimming took 7 bases from V and 0 from J; bases not matched to a gene: 8. In germline, CDR1 is MNHEY, CDR2 SVGEGT. The CDR3 is 16 residues long.

The genes are TRBV27 and TRBJ2-1; D unresolved. V was shortened by 4 bases and J by 0 bases, with 4 bases between the two germline ends. Per the germline V gene, CDR1 is MNHEY and CDR2 is SMNVEV (reference sequence). CDR3 length: 13 residues. The chain's CDR3 is CASSSFSYNEQFF. The CDR3 region has the DNA TGTGCCAGCAGTTCGTTCTCCTACAATGAGCAGTTCTTC.

The chain uses TRBV30 and TRBJ2-5; D may be TRBD2 (6 bases). This CDR3 comprises 14 residues. The V gene lost 5 bases and the J gene lost 5 bases, with 18 bases spanning the gap. Germline V CDR1 and CDR2: GTSNPN, SVGIG (reference sequence). CDR3 sequence reads: CAWGVGRGRETQYF. The CDR3 DNA follows: TGTGCCTGGGGGGTCGGGCGGGGCCGTGAGACCCAGTACTTC.

This chain connects TRBV12-3 or TRBV12-4 to TRBJ1-2; D gene uncertain. V was shortened by 1 base and J by 6 bases, with 12 bases between the two germline ends. CDR3 length: 14 residues. The CDR3 sequence is CASSLGASTNGYTF. CDR3 nucleotides: TGTGCCAGCAGTTTAGGAGCCTCCACAAATGGCTACACCTTC.

The V call is TRBV6-2 or TRBV6-3, the J call TRBJ2-1; tentative D call: TRBD2 (5 bases). This CDR3 is built from 12 residues. Germline values: CDR1 MNHEY, CDR2 SVGEGT. V shed 6 bases and J shed 14 bases, with 17 bases lying between them. The CDR3 nucleotides read TGTGCCAGCAGCCTCGGACTCGGGGATAAGTTCTTC. The encoded protein is CASSLGLGDKFF.

The chain joins TRBV7-9 to TRBJ2-1; either TRBD1 or TRBD2 may supply D (5 bases each). This CDR3 spans 15 amino acids. Germline lookup yields CDR1 SEHNR and CDR2 FQNEAQ (reference sequence). Trimming removed 5 bases at V and 4 bases at J, with 15 bases between. This CDR3 reads CASSERGDLYNEQFF. CDR3 bases: TGTGCCAGCAGCGAGAGGGGAGATCTTTACAATGAGCAGTTCTTC.

The chain couples TRBV5-4 to TRBJ1-1; D unclear. Between the trimmed V and J ends, which lost 4 bases and 3 bases, there was a span of 13 bases. The CDR3 has 14 residues. CDR1 and CDR2 from the germline V gene are SGHNT and YYREEE (reference sequence). The CDR3 is CASSLVASDTEAFF. CDR3 coding DNA: TGTGCCAGCAGCCTGGTGGCCTCGGACACTGAAGCTTTCTTT.

The sample holds one count of this clonotype. V is TRBV13 and J is TRBJ1-1; 11 positions agree with TRBD1. Per the germline V gene, CDR1 is PRHDT and CDR2 is FYEKMQ (reference sequence). V lost 5 bases and J lost 5; bases outside the gene matches: 10. The CDR3 sequence is 16 residues long. For the CDR3, the DNA is TGTGCCAGCAGCCCCCGGACAGGGGGCGCTTATACTGAAGCTTTCTTT. Amino acids: CASSPRTGGAYTEAFF.

The V gene is TRBV3-1, the J gene TRBJ2-7, with D perhaps matching TRBD1 (6 bases). V lost 4 bases and J lost 7, with 17 bases in between. Germline-derived CDR1 and CDR2 are LGHDT and YNNKEL (reference sequence). The CDR3 totals 14 residues. Written as DNA, the CDR3 is TGTGCCAGCAGCCTTGGACAGCTTCTACGTGAGCAGTACTTC. Translating gives CASSLGQLLREQYF.

This rearrangement joins TRBV5-1 to TRBJ2-2; 8 bases are a match to TRBD2. From germline, CDR1 is SGHRS and CDR2 YFSETQ. The CDR3 runs to 16 residues. The V segment lost 4 bases and the J segment 3 bases; nucleotides outside the gene matches: 8. The CDR3 DNA sequence: TGCGCCAGCAGCAATTACCCAGCGGGGGACACCGGGGAGCTGTTTTTT. As protein: CASSNYPAGDTGELFF.

This chain uses TRBV14 with TRBJ1-5; the D is unclear. The CDR3 has 12 amino acids. The germline CDR1 and CDR2 sequences are SGHDN and FVKESK. Trimming removed 1 base at V and 7 bases at J, with 5 bases between. CDR3 in DNA: TGTGCCAGCAGCCAAGGTGCACAGCCCCAGCATTTT. Amino acid sequence: CASSQGAQPQHF.

A single count supports this clonotype. V and J are TRBV11-2 and TRBJ2-5, with TRBD1 matching over 10 bases. The CDR3 totals 14 residues. Trimming took 2 bases from V and 5 from J; bases not matched to a gene: 2. CDR1 is SGHAT, CDR2 FQNNGV, per germline. CDR3 sequence reads: CASSLTGQGETQYF. The CDR3 nucleotides are TGTGCCAGCAGCTTAACGGGACAGGGGGAGACCCAGTACTTC.

The chain carries TRBV7-8 and TRBJ1-5; D gene uncertain. With 3 bases removed from V and 0 bases from J, the gap between germline ends came to 6 bases. This CDR3 contains 14 residues. In germline, CDR1 is SGHVS, CDR2 FQNEAQ. The CDR3 loop reads CASSLSDSNQPQHF. For the CDR3, the DNA is TGTGCCAGCAGCTTGTCAGATAGCAATCAGCCCCAGCATTTT.